What follows are 15 T cell receptor beta chains derived from one specimen sequenced in a study of OX40 agonist ivuxolimab in advanced cancers. Sequencing used immunoSEQ multiplex PCR; TCRdb keeps in-frame clones, though not all of them. The sample lists roughly 30,000 clones, around nine tenths occurring once. Sequencing used CD4+ or CD8+ T cells sorted from blood, obtained in a trial of the OX40 agonist ivuxolimab. The receptors were gathered from an adult with an advanced solid tumor such as melanoma, head and neck, liver or kidney cancer.

The chain has TRBV27 and TRBJ1-4; 7 bases agree with TRBD1. Losses at the gene ends were 5 bases for V and 8 bases for J; bases not matched to a gene: 14. This CDR3 is built from 16 residues. Germline V gene sequence: CDR1 MNHEY, CDR2 SMNVEV (reference sequence). The chain's CDR3 is CASSPIQGFGEEKLFF. The CDR3 DNA sequence: TGTGCCAGCAGTCCTATACAGGGGTTTGGGGAAGAAAAACTGTTTTTT.

V gene TRBV28 combines with J gene TRBJ2-2; the match to TRBD1 covers 8 bases. CDR1 is MDHEN, CDR2 SYDVKM, per germline. V lost 5 bases, J lost 5 bases, and 7 bases stayed unmatched. The CDR3 spans 15 residues. CDR3 amino acids: CASSAGGPPTGELFF. CDR3 sequence (DNA): TGTGCCAGCAGTGCAGGGGGCCCGCCTACCGGGGAGCTGTTTTTT.

The J gene is TRBJ1-3, the V gene TRBV9, with D possibly being TRBD1 (6 bases). Trimming removed 3 bases at V and 8 bases at J, with 21 bases between. CDR1 and CDR2 from the germline V gene are SGDLS and YYNGEE. CDR3 length: 16 residues. In DNA, the CDR3 is TGTGCCAGCAGCGAGGGCGGGGGACACGGGAGCGACACCATATATTTT. It yields the protein CASSEGGGHGSDTIYF.

The V gene is TRBV6-1, the J gene TRBJ1-5; 7 bases line up with TRBD1. V gave up 0 bases and J gave up 5 bases; unmatched junction bases: 10. Germline V gene lookup returns CDR1 MNHNS and CDR2 SASEGT. The CDR3 runs to 17 residues. The CDR3 sequence: CASSEARWAGGYQPQHF. The DNA for the CDR3 is TGTGCCAGCAGTGAAGCGAGATGGGCAGGGGGGTATCAGCCCCAGCATTTT.

This chain links TRBV29-1 with TRBJ2-7; D uncertain. Germline assignment: CDR1 SQVTM and CDR2 ANQGSEA. This CDR3 contains 10 residues. Trimming stripped 4 bases from V and 6 bases from J, with 7 bases between. CDR3 sequence: CSVVGSEQYF. The CDR3 DNA follows: TGCAGCGTTGTAGGGTCCGAGCAGTACTTC.

The chain couples TRBV6-4 to TRBJ1-2; no reliable D call. This CDR3 spans 15 amino acids. CDR1 is MRHNA and CDR2 is SNTAGT in the germline V gene. Trimming pared 0 bases from V and 6 bases from J, leaving 14 bases between. DNA for the CDR3: TGTGCCAGCAGTGACTCGGAAGGGAGCAGTCATGGCTACACCTTC. Protein sequence: CASSDSEGSSHGYTF.

This clone is a singleton in its sample. The V call is TRBV7-8, the J call TRBJ2-3; 8 bases are shared with TRBD2. The CDR3 contains 20 residues. Trimming removed 2 bases from V and 0 bases from J; junction bases left unmatched: 16. Looked up from germline, CDR1 is SGHVS and CDR2 is FQNEAQ. As DNA, the CDR3 is TGTGCCAGCAGCTTATATCCCAAGACTAGCGTCACGGCAAGCACAGATACGCAGTATTTT. Translation: CASSLYPKTSVTASTDTQYF. The whole variable domain, remainder taken from reference TRBV7-8 and TRBJ2-3, is GAGVSQSPRYKVAKRGQDVALRCDPISGHVSLFWYQQALGQGPEFLTYFQNEAQLDKSGLPSDRFFAERPEGSVSTLKIQRTQQEDSAVYLCASSLYPKTSVTASTDTQYFGPGTRLTVL.

This clone occurred once. The CDR3 DNA reads TGTGCCAGCAGCCACGGAGTCGGGGATTACACTGAAGCTTTCTTT. Protein: CASSHGVGDYTEAFF. The gene calls are TRBV7-6 and TRBJ1-1, with no clear D. The CDR3 totals 15 residues. Germline V CDR1 and CDR2: SGHVS, FNYEAQ. Deletions cut 5 bases from V and 3 bases from J, with 16 bases between.

In this sample, this clone turned up a few times. The J gene is TRBJ1-5, the V gene TRBV9; 7 nucleotides align to TRBD1. The germline V gene encodes CDR1 SGDLS and CDR2 YYNGEE. CDR3 size: 16 residues. V lost 1 base and J lost 5; bases outside the gene matches: 9. DNA for the CDR3: TGTGCCAGCAGCGTAAGGAACAGGGGTGTAGATCAGCCCCAGCATTTT. Translation gives CASSVRNRGVDQPQHF.

This clone appeared once. The chain recombines TRBV9 with TRBJ2-1; no definite D call. Trimming cost V 1 base and J 3 bases, with 5 bases left between them. CDR1 is SGDLS and CDR2 is YYNGEE in the germline V gene. The CDR3 contains 13 residues. This CDR3 reads CASSVYGYNEQFF. As DNA, the CDR3 is TGTGCCAGCAGCGTATACGGCTACAATGAGCAGTTCTTC.

V usage is TRBV19 and J usage is TRBJ1-6; D gene ambiguous. V lost 7 bases and J 5 bases, leaving 9 bases between the germline ends. CDR3 length equals 13 residues. Germline V lookup: CDR1 LNHDA, CDR2 SQIVND (reference sequence). The CDR3 sequence: CASKRQNNSPLHF. For the CDR3, the DNA is TGTGCCAGTAAACGGCAGAATAATTCACCCCTCCACTTT.

This clone showed up just a few times. Other DNA sequences in the sample encode the same CDR3. The chain links TRBV5-1 to TRBJ2-7; D unresolved. There are 11 residues in the CDR3. Trimming took off 0 bases at V and 4 bases at J, with 2 bases between the two ends. Germline V gene lookup returns CDR1 SGHRS and CDR2 YFSETQ. The CDR3 DNA sequence: TGCGCCAGCAGCTTGGGTTACGAGCAGTACTTC. Protein sequence: CASSLGYEQYF.

The chain carries TRBV5-1 and TRBJ2-7; 7 nucleotides agree with TRBD2. The germline V gene has CDR1 SGHRS and CDR2 YFSETQ. The CDR3 length is 13 residues. V dropped 4 bases and J dropped 5; count of bases not matched to a gene: 6. The DNA of the CDR3 is TGCGCCAGCAGCCCTTATGGGGGGGACGAGCAGTACTTC. Its translation is CASSPYGGDEQYF.

The CDR3: CASSLGLAGEQYF. The DNA for the CDR3 is TGTGCCAGCAGCCTCGGACTAGCGGGGGAGCAGTACTTC. V and J are TRBV7-3 and TRBJ2-7; 12 bases match TRBD2. The V gene end was trimmed by 5 bases and the J gene end by 7 bases; junction bases not matched to a gene: 3. The V gene's germline CDR1 is SGHTA and CDR2 FQGTGA. The CDR3 runs to 13 residues.

The rearrangement links TRBV11-3 to TRBJ2-2; D gene uncertain. The CDR3 runs to 13 residues. Per germline, CDR1 SGHNT and CDR2 YENEEA. V shed 4 bases and J shed 4 bases, with 7 bases lying between them. CDR3 residues: CASSSDSTGELFF. Written as DNA, the CDR3 is TGTGCCAGCAGCTCCGATAGCACCGGGGAGCTGTTTTTT.